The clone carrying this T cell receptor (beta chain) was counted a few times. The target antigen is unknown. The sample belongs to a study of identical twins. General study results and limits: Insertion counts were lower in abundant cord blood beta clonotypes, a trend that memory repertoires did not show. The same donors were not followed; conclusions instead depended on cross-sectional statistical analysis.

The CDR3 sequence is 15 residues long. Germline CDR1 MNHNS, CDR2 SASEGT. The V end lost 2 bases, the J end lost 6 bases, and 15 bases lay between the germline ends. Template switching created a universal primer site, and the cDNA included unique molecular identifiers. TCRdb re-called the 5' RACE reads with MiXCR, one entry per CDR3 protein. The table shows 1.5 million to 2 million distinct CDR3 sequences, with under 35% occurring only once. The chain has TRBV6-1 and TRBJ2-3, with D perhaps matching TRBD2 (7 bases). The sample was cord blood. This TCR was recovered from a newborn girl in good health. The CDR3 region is CASSERGAGVDTQYF. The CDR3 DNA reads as TGTGCCAGCAGTGAACGGGGGGCCGGCGTCGATACGCAGTATTTT.